The TCR beta chain under discussion was sequenced for a study of CD8+ T cells in alopecia areata. Whole-study results and caveats: Among the 100 top clones, expanded CD8+ clones, like scalp clonality, were significantly decreased by tofacitinib.

Comment on this clone: Its antigen remains unknown.

It was cDNA, reverse transcribed from extracted RNA, that served as the sequencing template. Produced via immunoSEQ multiplex PCR; TCRdb's table is partial and in-frame only. The sample yields about 200,000 clones, over 60% seen once. Treatment noted: oral pan-JAK inhibitor, 5-10 mg twice daily. The sample consisted of CD4+ T cells sorted from blood, taken at week 4, from a patient treated with tofacitinib. This TCR was recovered from a human donor with alopecia areata.

The CDR3 coding sequence is TGTGCCTGGACAGAGTACAATGAGCAGTTCTTC. Encoded protein: CAWTEYNEQFF. The chain combines TRBV30 with TRBJ2-1; D is undetermined. This CDR3 region has 11 residues. Germline V CDR1 and CDR2: GTSNPN, SVGIG (reference sequence). The V end was cut by 4 bases, the J end by 4 bases, with 5 bases between.